What follows are 12 T cell receptor beta chains derived from one specimen sequenced in a study of T cell changes during pregnancy in multiple sclerosis. TCRdb's copy holds only in-frame clones and misses some; the assay was immunoSEQ multiplex PCR. The sample shows about 120,000 clones, 92% of them seen only once. This material consisted of peripheral blood, taken in the third trimester of pregnancy. The receptors stem from a female donor with multiple sclerosis, enrolled in a pregnancy study.

The chain carries TRBV6-6 and TRBJ2-7, with a weak D call TRBD2 (7 bases). The CDR3 is 15 amino acids. Deletions cut 6 bases from V and 6 bases from J, with 21 bases between. The V gene's germline CDR1 is MNHNY and CDR2 SVGAGI (reference sequence). The CDR3 here is CASRRGGGRRTEQYF. The CDR3 DNA sequence: TGTGCCAGCAGGCGTGGGGGGGGGCGGCGGACCGAGCAGTACTTC.

The genes are TRBV2 and TRBJ2-7; TRBD1 might be the D (5 bases). This CDR3 is built from 13 residues. Between the trimmed V and J ends, which lost 7 bases and 2 bases, there was a span of 12 bases. Germline CDR1 SNHLY, CDR2 FYNNEI. The CDR3 sequence: CASKDDSTYEQYF. The CDR3 DNA is TGTGCCAGCAAAGACGACAGTACCTACGAGCAGTACTTC.

The V call is TRBV11-2, the J call TRBJ1-2, with 8 positions matching TRBD1. The CDR3 contains 15 residues. The germline CDR1 and CDR2 sequences are SGHAT and FQNNGV. With V trimmed by 3 bases and J by 8 bases, 11 bases remained unmatched. The DNA of the CDR3 is TGTGCCAGCAGCTTGAAGGGGACAGGACACCGGGGCTACACCTTC. Its protein product is CASSLKGTGHRGYTF.

The chain combines TRBV5-6 with TRBJ2-5, with 7 bases that match TRBD2. V shed 1 base, J shed 7 bases, and the junction held 4 bases outside the gene matches. The CDR3 loop spans 13 amino acids. CDR1 is SGHDT and CDR2 is YYEEEE in the germline V gene. The CDR3 is CASSLLGEGTQYF. The CDR3, as DNA: TGTGCCAGCAGCTTGCTCGGGGAGGGGACCCAGTACTTC.

The J gene is TRBJ2-7, the V gene TRBV11-2; 7 bases agree with TRBD2. V was pared by 5 bases and J by 6 bases, with 10 bases of the junction left unmatched. This CDR3 spans 14 amino acids. Germline-derived CDR1 and CDR2 are SGHAT and FQNNGV. The CDR3 DNA reads TGTGCCAGCAGCATCGGGCGGGGGTCCATCGAGCAGTACTTC. It is translated as CASSIGRGSIEQYF.

V is TRBV6-6 and J is TRBJ1-3; TRBD1 is a possible D gene (6 bases). Between the trimmed V and J ends, which lost 7 bases and 0 bases, there was a span of 16 bases. This CDR3 spans 16 amino acids. Germline loops: CDR1 MNHNY, CDR2 SVGAGI (reference sequence). The CDR3 DNA reads TGTGCCAGCACCCTTGGGGGGGCTAGCTCTGGAAACACCATATATTTT. As protein: CASTLGGASSGNTIYF.

The genes are TRBV6-1 and TRBJ2-7; D is perhaps TRBD1 (8 bases). This CDR3 spans 15 amino acids. Trimming cost V 6 bases and J 3 bases, with 18 bases left between them. CDR1 and CDR2 (germline): MNHNS, SASEGT. In nucleotides, the CDR3 is TGTGCCAGCAGGGACAGGGAGGGGTCGTTCTACGAGCAGTACTTC. It is translated as CASRDREGSFYEQYF.

V is TRBV7-3 and J is TRBJ2-3; TRBD2 is a possible D gene (6 bases). Looked up from germline, CDR1 is SGHTA and CDR2 is FQGTGA. The CDR3 is made up of 14 amino acids. V was trimmed by 8 bases and J by 0 bases, leaving 12 bases between them. CDR3 DNA sequence: TGTGCCAGCGCGCGGGGAGCTAGCACAGATACGCAGTATTTT. This translates into CASARGASTDTQYF. Based on the CDR3 plus reference TRBV7-3 and TRBJ2-3, the full variable domain is GAGVSQTPSNKVTEKGKYVELRCDPISGHTALYWYRQSLGQGPEFLIYFQGTGAADDSGLPNDRFFAVRPEGSVSTLKIQRTERGDSAVYLCASARGASTDTQYFGPGTRLTVL.

This clone occurred once. The V gene is TRBV27, the J gene TRBJ1-5; D is ambiguous. V was pared by 5 bases and J by 0 bases, with 17 bases between. This CDR3 comprises 17 residues. The germline gives CDR1 MNHEY, CDR2 SMNVEV (reference sequence). CDR3 sequence (DNA): TGTGCCAGCAGTCCCCGGTCGGTCTTGTATAGCAATCAGCCCCAGCATTTT. Residues: CASSPRSVLYSNQPQHF.

The CDR3 sequence is CASSIGQFSGNTIYF. The CDR3 DNA is TGTGCCAGTAGTATAGGACAGTTCTCTGGAAACACCATATATTTT. V is TRBV19 and J is TRBJ1-3; a weak D match, TRBD1 (5 bases). CDR3 length equals 15 residues. V was shortened by 1 base and J by 0 bases, with 7 bases between the two germline ends. CDR1 LNHDA and CDR2 SQIVND come from the germline V gene (reference sequence).

The genes are TRBV4-1 and TRBJ2-1; 9 bases line up with TRBD2. The CDR3 is 16 residues long. J lost 8 bases, V lost 0 bases, and 8 bases had no gene match. Germline CDR1 is MGHRA and CDR2 is YSYEKL. This CDR3 is CASSQERLAGRDEQFF. As DNA, the CDR3 is TGCGCCAGCAGCCAAGAACGGCTAGCGGGAAGGGATGAGCAGTTCTTC.

Only a few counts were recorded for this clone. This chain uses TRBV9 with TRBJ1-1; the D gene is possibly TRBD1 (5 bases). Germline V gives CDR1 SGDLS, CDR2 YYNGEE. V lost 4 bases and J lost 0, with 16 bases in between. The CDR3 spans 16 residues. CDR3 sequence: CASSLGGAGMNTEAFF. The DNA of the CDR3 is TGTGCCAGCAGCCTCGGAGGGGCAGGGATGAACACTGAAGCTTTCTTT.